This entry features one T cell receptor (beta chain) sequence. Its target is unknown. This sample is part of a study of shared clonotypes between healthy human individuals. Each sample came from a Caucasian adult donor living in Nashville, Tennessee. Naive CD4+ cells were CD45RA-selected; the remaining cells were memory. CDR3 length: 15 amino acids. Genomic DNA belonging to each subset was distributed in equal measure over several immunoSEQ plates. Sequencing was performed with immunoSEQ multiplex PCR; in TCRdb, only in-frame clones are kept and a portion is missing. This table holds 2.3 million or so clones, approximately 95% found once. Study results and caveats: Non-shared clonotypes showed lower generation probabilities than clonotypes common to all four donors.

This rearrangement joins TRBV21-1 to TRBJ1-1. TRBV21-1 is a listed pseudogene. The clonotype comes from a man aged 18 to 30 in good health. Some clones in this sample may be carry-over from other donors' samples. The sample consisted of naive CD4+ T cells from PBMCs. The subset here: CD45RA+ positively selected. The CDR3 DNA sequence: TGTGCCAGCCGTCGACCGGGGGGCGTTACAAGTAGGGCTTTCTTT. Protein product: CASRRPGGVTSRAFF.